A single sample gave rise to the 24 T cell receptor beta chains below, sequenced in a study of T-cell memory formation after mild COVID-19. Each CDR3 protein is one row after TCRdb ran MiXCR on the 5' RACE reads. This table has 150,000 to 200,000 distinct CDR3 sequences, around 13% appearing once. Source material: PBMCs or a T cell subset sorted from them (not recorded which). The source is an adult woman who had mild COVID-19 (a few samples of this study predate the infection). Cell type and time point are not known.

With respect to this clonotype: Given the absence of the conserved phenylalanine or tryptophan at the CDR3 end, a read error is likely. The CDR3 protein is CASSYSRGANTEAFL. For the CDR3, the DNA is TGTGCCAGCAGTTACTCACGGGGGGCGAACACTGAAGCTTTCCTT. The chain has TRBV6-5 and TRBJ1-1, with TRBD1 as a possible D gene (6 bases). This CDR3 has 15 amino acids. The ends were cut back, 0 bases at V and 1 base at J, with 9 bases in the middle. Germline CDR1 reads MNHEY; CDR2 reads SVGAGI.

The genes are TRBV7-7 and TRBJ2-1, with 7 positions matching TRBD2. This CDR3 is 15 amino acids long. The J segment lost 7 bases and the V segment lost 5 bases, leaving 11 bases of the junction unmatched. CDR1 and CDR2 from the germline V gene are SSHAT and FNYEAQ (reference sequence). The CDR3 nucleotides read TGTGCCAGCAGCCCGCTTATGGGGGGGAATAATGAGCAGTTCTTC. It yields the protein CASSPLMGGNNEQFF.

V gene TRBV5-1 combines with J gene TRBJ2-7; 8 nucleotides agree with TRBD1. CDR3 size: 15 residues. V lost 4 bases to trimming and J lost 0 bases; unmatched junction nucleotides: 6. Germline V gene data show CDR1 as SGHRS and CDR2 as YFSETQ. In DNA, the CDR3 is TGCGCCAGCAGCCTCAGGGGGCTGAGCTCCTACGAGCAGTACTTC. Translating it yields CASSLRGLSSYEQYF.

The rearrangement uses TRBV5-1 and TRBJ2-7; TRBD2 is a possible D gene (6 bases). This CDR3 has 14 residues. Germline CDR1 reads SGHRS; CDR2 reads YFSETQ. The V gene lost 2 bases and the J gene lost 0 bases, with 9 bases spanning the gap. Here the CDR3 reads CASSLGGVSYEQYF. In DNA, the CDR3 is TGCGCCAGCAGCTTAGGCGGGGTCTCCTACGAGCAGTACTTC.

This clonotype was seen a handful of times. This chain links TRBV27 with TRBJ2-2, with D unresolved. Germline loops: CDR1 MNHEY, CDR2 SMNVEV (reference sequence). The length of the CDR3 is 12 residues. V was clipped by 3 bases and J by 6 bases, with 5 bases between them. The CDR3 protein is CASSLLSGELFF. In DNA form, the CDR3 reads TGTGCCAGCAGTTTGTTGTCCGGGGAGCTGTTTTTT.

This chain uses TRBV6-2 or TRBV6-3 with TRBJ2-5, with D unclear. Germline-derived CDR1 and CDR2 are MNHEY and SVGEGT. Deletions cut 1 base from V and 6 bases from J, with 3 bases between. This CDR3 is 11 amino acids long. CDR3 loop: CASSYLKTQYF. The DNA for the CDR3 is TGTGCCAGCAGTTACTTAAAGACCCAGTACTTC.

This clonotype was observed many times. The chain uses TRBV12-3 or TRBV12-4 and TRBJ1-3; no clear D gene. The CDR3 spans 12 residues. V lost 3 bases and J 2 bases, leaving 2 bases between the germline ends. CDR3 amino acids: CASSFTGNTIYF. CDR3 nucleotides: TGTGCCAGCAGTTTCACTGGAAACACCATATATTTT.

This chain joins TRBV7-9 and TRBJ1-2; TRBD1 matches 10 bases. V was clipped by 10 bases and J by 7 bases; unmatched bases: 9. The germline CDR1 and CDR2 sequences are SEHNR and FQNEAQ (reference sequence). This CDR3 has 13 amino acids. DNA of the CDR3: TGTGCCACATCGACAGGGGGCGCGGGTGGCTACACCTTC. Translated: CATSTGGAGGYTF.

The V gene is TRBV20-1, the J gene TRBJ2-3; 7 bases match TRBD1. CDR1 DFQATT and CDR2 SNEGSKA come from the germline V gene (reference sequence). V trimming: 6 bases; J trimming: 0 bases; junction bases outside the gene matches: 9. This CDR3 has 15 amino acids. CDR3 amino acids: CSAPDRAKSTDTQYF. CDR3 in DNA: TGCAGTGCCCCTGACAGGGCCAAAAGCACAGATACGCAGTATTTT.

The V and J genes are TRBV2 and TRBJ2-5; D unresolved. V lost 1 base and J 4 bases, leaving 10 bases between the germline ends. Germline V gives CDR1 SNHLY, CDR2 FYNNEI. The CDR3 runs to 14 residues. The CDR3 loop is CASSEGLPGETQYF. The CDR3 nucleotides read TGTGCCAGCAGTGAAGGGCTCCCAGGAGAGACCCAGTACTTC.

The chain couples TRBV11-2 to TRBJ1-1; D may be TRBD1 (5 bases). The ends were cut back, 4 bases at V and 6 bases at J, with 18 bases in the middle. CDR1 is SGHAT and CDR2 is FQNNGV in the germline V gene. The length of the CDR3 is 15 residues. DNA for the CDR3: TGTGCCAGCAGCTCGCGCCTGGGGGGTCGTGCTGAAGCTTTCTTT. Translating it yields CASSSRLGGRAEAFF. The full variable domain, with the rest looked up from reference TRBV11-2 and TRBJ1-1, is EAGVAQSPRYKIIEKRQSVAFWCNPISGHATLYWYQQILGQGPKLLIQFQNNGVVDDSQLPKDRFSAERLKGVDSTLKIQPAKLEDSAVYLCASSSRLGGRAEAFFGQGTRLTVV.

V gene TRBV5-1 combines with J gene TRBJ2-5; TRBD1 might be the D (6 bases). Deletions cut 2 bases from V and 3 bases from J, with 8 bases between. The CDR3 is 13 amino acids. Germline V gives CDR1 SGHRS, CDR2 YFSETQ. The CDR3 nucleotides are TGCGCCAGCAGCTTACAGGGTGAAGAGACCCAGTACTTC. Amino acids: CASSLQGEETQYF.

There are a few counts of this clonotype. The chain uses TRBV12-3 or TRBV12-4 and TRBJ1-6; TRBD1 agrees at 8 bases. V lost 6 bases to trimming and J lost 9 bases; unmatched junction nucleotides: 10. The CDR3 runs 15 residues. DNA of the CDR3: TGTGCCAGCAGGGTCGGGACAGGCTTTGCTTCACCCCTCCACTTT. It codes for CASRVGTGFASPLHF.

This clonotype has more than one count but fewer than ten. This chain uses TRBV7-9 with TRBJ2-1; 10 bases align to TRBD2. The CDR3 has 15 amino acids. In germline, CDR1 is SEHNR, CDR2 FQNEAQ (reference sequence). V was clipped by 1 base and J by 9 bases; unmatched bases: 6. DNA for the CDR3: TGTGCCAGCAGCTTAGAAGGCCTAGCGGGAGTTGAGCAGTTCTTC. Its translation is CASSLEGLAGVEQFF.

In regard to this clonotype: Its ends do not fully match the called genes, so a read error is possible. Here the CDR3 DNA reads TGCGCCAGCAGCCCCTCGAACAATGAGCAGTTCTTC. Translating it yields CASSPSNNEQFF. The rearrangement joins TRBV7-3 to TRBJ2-1, with unresolved D. The CDR3 covers 12 residues. Germline lookup yields CDR1 SGHTA and CDR2 FQGTGA.

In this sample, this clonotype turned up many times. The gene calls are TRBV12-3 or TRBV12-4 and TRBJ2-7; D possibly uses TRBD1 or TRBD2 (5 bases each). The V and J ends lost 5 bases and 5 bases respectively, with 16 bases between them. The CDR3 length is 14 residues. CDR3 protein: CASSLWFGDHEQYF. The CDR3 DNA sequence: TGTGCCAGCAGTCTTTGGTTTGGGGACCACGAGCAGTACTTC.

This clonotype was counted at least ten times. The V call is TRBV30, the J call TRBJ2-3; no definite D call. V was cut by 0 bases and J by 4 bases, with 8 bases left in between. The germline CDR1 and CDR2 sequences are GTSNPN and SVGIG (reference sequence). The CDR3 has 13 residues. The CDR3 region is CAWSVRRADTQYF. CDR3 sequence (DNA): TGTGCCTGGAGTGTACGTCGGGCAGATACGCAGTATTTT.

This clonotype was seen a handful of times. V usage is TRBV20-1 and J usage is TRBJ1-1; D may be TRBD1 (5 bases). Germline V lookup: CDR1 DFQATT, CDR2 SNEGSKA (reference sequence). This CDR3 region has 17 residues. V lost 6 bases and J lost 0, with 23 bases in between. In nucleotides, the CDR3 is TGCAGTGCGCATCGTATGGGGCTGCAGTATTTGAACACTGAAGCTTTCTTT. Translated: CSAHRMGLQYLNTEAFF.

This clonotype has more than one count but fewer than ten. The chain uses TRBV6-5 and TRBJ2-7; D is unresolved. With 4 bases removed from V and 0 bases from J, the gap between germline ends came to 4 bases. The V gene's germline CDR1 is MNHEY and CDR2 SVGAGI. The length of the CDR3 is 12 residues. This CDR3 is CASSWDSYEQYF. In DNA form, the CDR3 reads TGTGCCAGCAGTTGGGACTCCTACGAGCAGTACTTC.

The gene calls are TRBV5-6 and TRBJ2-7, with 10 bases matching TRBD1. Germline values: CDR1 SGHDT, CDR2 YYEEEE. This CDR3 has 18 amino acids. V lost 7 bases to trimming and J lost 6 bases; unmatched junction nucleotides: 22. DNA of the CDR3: TGTGCCAGCTCAGCCCGTCCGGGACAGGGGTTTCGACTAGGCGAGCAGTACTTC. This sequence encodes CASSARPGQGFRLGEQYF.

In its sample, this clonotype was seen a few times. CDR3 nucleotides: TGTGCCAGCAGCGTCGGGACCACACTTCTCAATGAGCAGTTCTTC. It encodes CASSVGTTLLNEQFF. The rearrangement uses TRBV9 and TRBJ2-1, with D perhaps assigned TRBD1 or TRBD2 (5 bases each). The V gene's germline CDR1 is SGDLS and CDR2 YYNGEE. Trimming removed 2 bases from V and 6 bases from J, with 15 bases in between. The CDR3 spans 15 residues.

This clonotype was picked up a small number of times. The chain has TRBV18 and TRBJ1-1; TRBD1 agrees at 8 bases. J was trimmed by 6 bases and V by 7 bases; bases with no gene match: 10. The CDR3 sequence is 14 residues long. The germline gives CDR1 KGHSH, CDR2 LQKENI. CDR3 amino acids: CASFIDRGSSEAFF. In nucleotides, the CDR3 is TGTGCCAGCTTTATCGACAGGGGATCCTCTGAAGCTTTCTTT. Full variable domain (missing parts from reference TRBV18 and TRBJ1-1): NAGVMQNPRHLVRRRGQEARLRCSPMKGHSHVYWYRQLPEEGLKFMVYLQKENIIDESGMPKERFSAEFPKEGPSILRIQQVVRGDSAAYFCASFIDRGSSEAFFGQGTRLTVV.

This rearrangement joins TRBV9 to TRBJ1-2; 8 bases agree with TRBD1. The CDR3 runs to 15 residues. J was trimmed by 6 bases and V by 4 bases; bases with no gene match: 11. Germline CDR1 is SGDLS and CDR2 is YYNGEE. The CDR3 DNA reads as TGTGCCAGCAGCTCCGGACAGGGAGGGGTCGATGGCTACACCTTC. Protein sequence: CASSSGQGGVDGYTF. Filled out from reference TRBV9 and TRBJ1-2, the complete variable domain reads DSGVTQTPKHLITATGQRVTLRCSPRSGDLSVYWYQQSLDQGLQFLIQYYNGEERAKGNILERFSAQQFPDLHSELNLSSLELGDSALYFCASSSGQGGVDGYTFGSGTRLTVV.

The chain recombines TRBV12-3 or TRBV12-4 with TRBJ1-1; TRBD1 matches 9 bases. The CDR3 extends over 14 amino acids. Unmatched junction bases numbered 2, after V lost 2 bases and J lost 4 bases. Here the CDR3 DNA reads TGTGCCAGCAGTTTATACAGGGGGCCCACTGAAGCTTTCTTT. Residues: CASSLYRGPTEAFF.